This entry features one T cell receptor beta chain sequence. No cognate antigen has been identified for it. The method was the immunoSEQ multiplex PCR assay. The multiplex PCR relied on a mix of 60 forward primers for TCR Vbeta segments and 13 reverse primers for TCR Jbeta segments. Amplification of the CDR3 region of rearranged TCR beta genes was performed with a multiplex PCR assay on genomic DNA. On the Illumina HiSeq System, the amplified TCR beta libraries were sequenced as 87-base-pair reads. Turning to the authors' computational methods: A later analysis tallied 70 million to 100 million unique TCR beta chains across the 700 or so repertoires, and approximately 11 million of those chains were shared by two or more donors. A nearest-neighbor algorithm error-corrected the raw reads and collapsed the reads into unique sequences, merging closely related sequences to remove PCR and sequencing errors. Alignment of CDR3 sequences to IMGT reference sequences was used to assign V, D and J gene segments. For a sequence to be retained, a match of at least six nucleotides to both a V gene segment and a J gene segment was required. A rearrangement was called productive if the CDR3 had no stop codons and remained in frame with V and J, and every other rearrangement was called non-productive. Following IMGT convention, CDR3 was defined as the stretch from the second conserved V-encoded cysteine up to the conserved J-encoded phenylalanine. In an earlier analysis of more than 550 of the donors, sequences lacking an unambiguous match to a single V gene segment were excluded. An earlier analysis of just under 600 of the donors called V segments functional above 56.7% productive rearrangements and segregating when the between-donor standard deviation exceeded 5%. To diagnose cytomegalovirus status from the catalog of TCR beta chain sequences, a statistical classification framework was built. In a later analysis, TCR nucleotide sequences were compared against IMGT/GENE-DB human TR gene sequences so that V and J genes could be assigned. The TCRdist pipeline was used in a later analysis to assign CDR3 sequences and most-parsimonious VDJ recombination scenarios. A later analysis defined each TCR beta chain by its CDR3 amino acid sequence plus V-gene family, and excluded reads lacking a unique V-gene family. A later analysis removed over 500 highly shared, low-generation-probability nucleotide sequences to deal with suspected cross-contamination and a sequencing artifact. In a later analysis, a clonal expansion index for each public chain was calculated from normalized within-repertoire ranks of inferred template counts. Generation probabilities in a later analysis came from a VDJ recombination model fitted to out-of-frame rearrangements, and those results were checked against IGoR. In a later analysis, TCR-TCR, TCR-HLA and TCR-CMV co-occurrence was scored with hypergeometric tests, and a repertoire-size bias correction was applied to TCR pairs. A later analysis estimated false discovery rates by permuting HLA or CMV assignments 20 times. A later analysis grouped co-occurring TCRs with DBSCAN, adding TCRdist sequence similarity when clustering within HLA-allele-positive subsets. For co-occurrence clustering, repertoires with fewer than 30,000 or more than 120,000 public chains were excluded, along with four or five repertoires with anomalous nucleotide sharing. TCRdb provides this immuneACCESS table in a form limited to in-frame rearrangements. Some clones are lacking; in checked studies, under half of them reflect an unresolved V gene, and why the rest are absent is not known. V and J calls and clone size come straight from that table; D and trimming were deduced from the DNA. The sample table on file contains some 51,000 clones. Together, the top ten hold 25% to 30% of the sample.

The data were taken from a study of cytomegalovirus exposure and HLA in healthy donors (dated by TCRdb to 2017 to 2019). Background for the entire study: In an earlier analysis of some 610 of the donors, 276 Gb of sequence data and approximately 120 million unique TCR beta sequences from 180 million or so T cells were reported. Roughly 310 gigabases of sequencing data and approximately 93 million unique TCR sequences were included in an early release covering roughly 600 HLA-typed donors. Among the roughly 400 genotyped donors, more than 70% belonged to the genetic ancestry cluster associated with self-reported Caucasian donors. The study was designed to test whether signatures of past pathogen exposure could be identified by cataloging public T cell receptors. The study profiled the T cell repertoires of some 610 subjects by immunosequencing and related them to cytomegalovirus serostatus. In addition to the first cohort of 666 subjects, a separate validation cohort of under 150 different subjects was used. To predict cytomegalovirus infection status, the study combined high-throughput TCR immunosequencing, statistical association of individual TCRs with disease status, and machine learning. In a later analysis, previously published TCR beta repertoires from 550 to 750 donors were re-analyzed and high-resolution HLA genotyping was added so that TCR occurrence patterns could be studied. Rather than using new phenotypic data, the later analysis identified candidate immune exposures from TCR beta sequences and from how often those sequences occurred across donors. To decide whether each TCR beta V gene segment behaved as functional or pseudogenic, an earlier analysis of some 540 of the donors relied on high-throughput TCR beta sequencing. Alongside the repertoire data, information on donor age, sex, ethnicity and CMV serostatus was compiled. In a later genetic analysis, genome-wide SNP genotypes for 398 of the 666 donors were used, and that subset was treated as a discovery cohort. All discovery cohort repertoires had been generated using a single sequencing platform. HLA typing covered class I and class II loci at four-digit resolution. Typing coverage differed by locus: A, B, C, DRB1 and DQB1 were typed in roughly 620-640 donors, DQA1 in around 500, DPA1 in 600 to 610, and DPB1 in approximately 450. Several DR-DQ haplotypes were handled as single units for association and clustering because linkage in the cohort was strong. Among 398 genotyped donors of the cohort, an average of around 250,000 unique TCR beta nucleotide sequences was sequenced per donor, of which 15% to 20% were non-productive.

There are 16 amino acids in the CDR3, from cysteine to phenylalanine inclusive. Only the CDR3 DNA stays, 48 bases, in frame from base 1. CDR1 is given as SGHTA and CDR2 as FQGNSA, both from the germline V gene. V and J are truncated by 5 bases and 1 base respectively, leaving an intervening sequence of 15 bases. What the work shows at the level of the full study, not this receptor alone: V-gene and J-gene trimming of TCR beta chains was associated with a missense DCLRE1C variant in a later genetic analysis, and the association was replicated in an independent cohort. Because some donors lacked HLA typing at each locus, the association tests relied only on the typed subset. The cohort was sequenced for TCR beta chains only, and without alpha or paired-chain data the features that could be detected were limited. A later analysis found that most CMV-associated TCR beta chains appeared HLA-restricted, with HLA associations seemingly driven largely by CMV exposure. In a later genetic analysis, fewer N-insertions in productive TCRs were reported among donors in an Asian-associated ancestry cluster than the roughly 700-donor mean. Strong co-occurrence of HLA alleles, especially DR and DQ, made assigning TCR associations to individual alleles difficult. Seventeen rarely observed V segments, including chromosome 9 orphons, were excluded from the earlier analysis of approximately 500 of the donors because counts were too low. While some public TCRs were present in many individuals, most TCR sequences turned up only very rarely across donors. A further reported finding was that TCR beta sequences accurately predicted the HLA-A and HLA-B alleles for most subjects in the first cohort. The classifier was reported to diagnose cytomegalovirus status with high specificity and sensitivity in both the original and validation cohorts. Because the 87-base-pair reads could not distinguish some IMGT-functional V segments, including TRBV6-2 and TRBV6-3, those segments were excluded. A cluster of highly shared sequence variants was judged likely to be a technical artifact of the sequencing pipeline. Correlated functional status among segregating V segments might be attributable to linkage disequilibrium, but an unknown experimental factor could not be ruled out. The presence/absence analyses assumed that sequencing depth was roughly uniform across donors, and that assumption may not be true. Specific HLA alleles were associated with 15,000 to 20,000 TCR beta sequences at a false discovery rate of 0.05 in a later analysis. A later analysis found that HLA-associated TCR beta chains were more clonally expanded and had lower generation probabilities than equally common non-associated chains. According to a later analysis, TCR association rates differed among HLA loci, with DRB1 alleles showing the most associated TCRs and HLA-C alleles showing the fewest. The only immune exposure information available for the cohort was CMV serostatus. Broadly in line with IMGT annotations, most TCR beta V segments showed up in productive rearrangements about 87% or about 30% of the time in an earlier analysis of approximately 600 of the donors. According to a later analysis, parvovirus B19, influenza, CMV and Epstein-Barr virus appeared linked to several top co-occurrence clusters. In vitro tests confirmed that a few of the cytomegalovirus-associated TCR beta chains recognize cytomegalovirus antigens. The study listed approximately 150 TCR beta chains as associated with cytomegalovirus. The authors suggested that the approach could potentially be generalized to other disease states and immunological phenotypes.

The cohort consisted of 670 or so healthy bone marrow donors. At the time of sampling, every cohort member was nominally healthy, though immune exposures that went unrecorded were likely present. The donor tested CMV seropositive, placing the donor among the 250 to 350 seropositive members of the cohort. Every donor gave a peripheral blood sample, and the peripheral blood mononuclear cells from that sample were used for TCR beta sequencing. The Qiagen DNeasy Blood Extraction Kit was used to extract genomic DNA from the blood cell samples. The sequence is built from TRBV7-2 and TRBJ1-5, with TRBD1 as a weak D call on 5 bases. The sequence derives from a man aged 35-49 years in good health and CMV-seropositive. The sample comprised PBMCs. The nucleotide sequence is TGTGCCAGCAGCCCCCAGGGTTCGATAAGCAATCAGCCCCAGCATTTT. The translation is CASSPQGSISNQPQHF.